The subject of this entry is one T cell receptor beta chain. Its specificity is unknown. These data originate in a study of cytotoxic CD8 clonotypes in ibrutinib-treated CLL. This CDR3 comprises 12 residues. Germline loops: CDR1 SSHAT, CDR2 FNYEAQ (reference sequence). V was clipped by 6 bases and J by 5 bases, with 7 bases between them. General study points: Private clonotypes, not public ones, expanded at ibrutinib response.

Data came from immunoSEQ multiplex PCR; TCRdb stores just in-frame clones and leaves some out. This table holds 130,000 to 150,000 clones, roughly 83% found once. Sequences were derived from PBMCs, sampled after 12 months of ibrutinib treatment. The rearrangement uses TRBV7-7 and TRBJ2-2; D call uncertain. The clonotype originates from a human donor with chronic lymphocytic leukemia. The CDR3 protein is CASRSRTGELFF. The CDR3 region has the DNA TGTGCCAGCAGATCCCGGACCGGGGAGCTGTTTTTT.